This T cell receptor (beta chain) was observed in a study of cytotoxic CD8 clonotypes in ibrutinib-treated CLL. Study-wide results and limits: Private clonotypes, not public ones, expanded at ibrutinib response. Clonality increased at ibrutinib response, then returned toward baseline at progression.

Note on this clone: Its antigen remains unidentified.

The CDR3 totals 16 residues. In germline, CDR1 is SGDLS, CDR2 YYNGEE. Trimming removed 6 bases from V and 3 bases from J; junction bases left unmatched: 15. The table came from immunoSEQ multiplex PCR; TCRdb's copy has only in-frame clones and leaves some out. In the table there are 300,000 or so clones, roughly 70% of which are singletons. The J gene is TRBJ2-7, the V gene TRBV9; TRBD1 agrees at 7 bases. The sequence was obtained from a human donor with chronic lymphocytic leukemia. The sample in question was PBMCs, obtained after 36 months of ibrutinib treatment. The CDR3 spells CASTFLPGQIYYEQYF. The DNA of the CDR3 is TGTGCCAGCACCTTCTTGCCGGGACAGATATACTACGAGCAGTACTTC.